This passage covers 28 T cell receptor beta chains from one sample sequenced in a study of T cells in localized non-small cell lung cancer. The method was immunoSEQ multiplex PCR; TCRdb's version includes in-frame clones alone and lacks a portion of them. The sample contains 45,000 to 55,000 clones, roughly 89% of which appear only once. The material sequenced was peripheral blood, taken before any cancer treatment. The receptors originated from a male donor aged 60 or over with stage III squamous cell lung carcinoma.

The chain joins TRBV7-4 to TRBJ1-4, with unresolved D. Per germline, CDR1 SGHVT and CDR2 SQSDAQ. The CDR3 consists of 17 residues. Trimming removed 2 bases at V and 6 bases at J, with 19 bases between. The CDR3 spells CASSLPHLSGLDEKLFF. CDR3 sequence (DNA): TGTGCCAGCAGCTTACCCCACCTTAGTGGGTTGGATGAAAAACTGTTTTTT.

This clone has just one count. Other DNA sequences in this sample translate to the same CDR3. CDR3: CASGLVASPNTGELFF. The CDR3 DNA reads TGTGCCAGCGGACTCGTCGCCAGCCCGAACACCGGGGAGCTGTTTTTT. The V call is TRBV28, the J call TRBJ2-2, with a weak D call TRBD2 (5 bases). Trimming pared 8 bases from V and 0 bases from J, leaving 16 bases between. The CDR3 extends over 16 amino acids. The germline CDR1 and CDR2 sequences are MDHEN and SYDVKM.

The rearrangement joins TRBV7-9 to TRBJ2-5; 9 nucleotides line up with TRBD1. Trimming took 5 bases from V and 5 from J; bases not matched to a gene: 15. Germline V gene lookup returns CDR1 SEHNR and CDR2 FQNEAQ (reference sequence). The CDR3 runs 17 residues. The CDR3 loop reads CASSLGTGTGIKETQYF. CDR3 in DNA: TGTGCCAGCAGCCTAGGAACCGGGACAGGGATTAAGGAGACCCAGTACTTC.

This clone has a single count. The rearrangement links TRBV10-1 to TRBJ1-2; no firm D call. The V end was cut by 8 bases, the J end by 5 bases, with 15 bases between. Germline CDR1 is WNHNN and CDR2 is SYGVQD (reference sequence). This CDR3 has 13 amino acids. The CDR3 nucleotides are TGCGCCAGCCCGACACGAGAAAGGTATGGCTACACCTTC. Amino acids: CASPTRERYGYTF.

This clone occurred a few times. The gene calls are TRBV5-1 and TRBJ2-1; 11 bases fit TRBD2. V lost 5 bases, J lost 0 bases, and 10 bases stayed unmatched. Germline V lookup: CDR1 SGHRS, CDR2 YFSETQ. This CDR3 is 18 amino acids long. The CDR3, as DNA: TGCGCCAGCAGACTGGGACTAGCGGACTCGAGCTCCTACAATGAGCAGTTCTTC. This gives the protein CASRLGLADSSSYNEQFF.

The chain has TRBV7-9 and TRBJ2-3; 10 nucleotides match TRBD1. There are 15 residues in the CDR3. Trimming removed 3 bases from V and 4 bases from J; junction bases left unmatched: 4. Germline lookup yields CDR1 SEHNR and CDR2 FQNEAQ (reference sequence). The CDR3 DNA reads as TGTGCCAGCAGCTTGACAGGGGGCGGCGCAGATACGCAGTATTTT. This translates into CASSLTGGGADTQYF. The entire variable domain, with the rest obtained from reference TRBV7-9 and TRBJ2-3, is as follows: DTGVSQNPRHKITKRGQNVTFRCDPISEHNRLYWYRQTLGQGPEFLTYFQNEAQLEKSRLLSDRFSAERPKGSFSTLEIQRTEQGDSAMYLCASSLTGGGADTQYFGPGTRLTVL.

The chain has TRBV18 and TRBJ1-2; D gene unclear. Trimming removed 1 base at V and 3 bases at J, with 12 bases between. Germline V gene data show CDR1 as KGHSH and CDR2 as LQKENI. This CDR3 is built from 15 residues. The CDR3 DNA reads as TGTGCCAGCTCACCACGGGCGGGTCTAGACTATGGCTACACCTTC. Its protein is CASSPRAGLDYGYTF.

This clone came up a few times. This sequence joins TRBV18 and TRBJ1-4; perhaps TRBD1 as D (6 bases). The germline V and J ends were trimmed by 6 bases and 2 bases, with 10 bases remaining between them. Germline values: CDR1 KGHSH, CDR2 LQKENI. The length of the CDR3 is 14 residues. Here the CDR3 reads CASSPRGTNEKLFF. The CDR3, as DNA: TGTGCCAGCTCGCCCAGGGGTACTAATGAAAAACTGTTTTTT.

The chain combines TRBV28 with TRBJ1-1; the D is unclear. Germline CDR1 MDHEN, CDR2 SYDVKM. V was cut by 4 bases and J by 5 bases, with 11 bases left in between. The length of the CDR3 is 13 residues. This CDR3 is CASSSSAMTEAFF. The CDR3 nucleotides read TGTGCCAGCAGTTCATCGGCAATGACTGAAGCTTTCTTT.

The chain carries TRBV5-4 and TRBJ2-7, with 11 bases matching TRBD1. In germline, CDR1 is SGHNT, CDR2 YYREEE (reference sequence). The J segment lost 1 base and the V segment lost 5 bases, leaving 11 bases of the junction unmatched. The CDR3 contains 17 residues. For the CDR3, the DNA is TGTGCCAGCAGTCCGCGAGGGACAGGGGGTTTATCCTACGAGCAGTACTTC. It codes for CASSPRGTGGLSYEQYF.

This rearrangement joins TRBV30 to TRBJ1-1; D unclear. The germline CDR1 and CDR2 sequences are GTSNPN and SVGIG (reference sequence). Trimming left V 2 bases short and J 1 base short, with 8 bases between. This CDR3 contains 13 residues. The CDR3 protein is CAWSFQSNTEAFF. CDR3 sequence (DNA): TGTGCCTGGAGTTTCCAGTCGAACACTGAAGCTTTCTTT.

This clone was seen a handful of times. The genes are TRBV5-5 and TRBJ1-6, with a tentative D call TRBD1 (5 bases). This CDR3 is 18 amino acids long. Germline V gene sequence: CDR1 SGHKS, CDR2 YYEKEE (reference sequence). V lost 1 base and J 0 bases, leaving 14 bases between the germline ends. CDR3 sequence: CASSLIQVRSSYNSPLHF. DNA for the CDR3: TGTGCCAGCAGCTTGATACAGGTGAGGAGCTCCTATAATTCACCCCTCCACTTT.

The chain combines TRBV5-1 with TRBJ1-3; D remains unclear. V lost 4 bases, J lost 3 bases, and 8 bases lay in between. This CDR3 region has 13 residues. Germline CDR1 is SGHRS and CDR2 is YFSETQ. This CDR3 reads CASSAGYGNTIYF. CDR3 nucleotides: TGCGCCAGCAGCGCGGGGTATGGAAACACCATATATTTT.

The CDR3 spells CASSVASSDQPQHF. CDR3 coding DNA: TGTGCCAGCAGTGTCGCGAGTTCTGATCAGCCCCAGCATTTT. V usage is TRBV6-1 and J usage is TRBJ1-5, with D uncertain. Germline CDR1 and CDR2: MNHNS and SASEGT. The V end was cut by 4 bases, the J end by 5 bases, with 12 bases between. The CDR3 has 14 amino acids.

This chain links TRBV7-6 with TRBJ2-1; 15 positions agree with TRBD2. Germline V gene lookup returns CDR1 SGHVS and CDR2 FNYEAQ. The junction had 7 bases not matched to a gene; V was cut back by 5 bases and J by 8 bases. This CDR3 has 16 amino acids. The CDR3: CASSLGLAGGRDEQFF. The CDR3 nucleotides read TGTGCCAGCAGCCTCGGACTAGCGGGAGGGAGGGATGAGCAGTTCTTC.

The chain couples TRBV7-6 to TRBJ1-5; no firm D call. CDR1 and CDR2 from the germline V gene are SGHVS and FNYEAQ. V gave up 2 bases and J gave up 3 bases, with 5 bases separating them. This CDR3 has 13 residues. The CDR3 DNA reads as TGTGCCAGCAGCTTATCCTCCAATCAGCCCCAGCATTTT. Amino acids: CASSLSSNQPQHF.

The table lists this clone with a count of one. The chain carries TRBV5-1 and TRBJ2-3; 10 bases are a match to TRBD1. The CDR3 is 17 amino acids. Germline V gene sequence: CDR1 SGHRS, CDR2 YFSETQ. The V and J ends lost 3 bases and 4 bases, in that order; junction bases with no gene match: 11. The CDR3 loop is CASSSGTGVFFSDTQYF. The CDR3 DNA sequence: TGCGCCAGCAGCTCCGGGACAGGGGTGTTTTTCTCAGATACGCAGTATTTT.

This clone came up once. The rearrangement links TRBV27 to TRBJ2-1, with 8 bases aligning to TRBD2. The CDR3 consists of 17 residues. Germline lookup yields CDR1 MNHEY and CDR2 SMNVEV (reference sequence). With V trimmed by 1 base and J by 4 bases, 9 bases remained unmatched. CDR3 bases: TGTGCCAGCAGTTTATTTTTGACGGGGGGGACTTACAATGAGCAGTTCTTC. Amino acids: CASSLFLTGGTYNEQFF.

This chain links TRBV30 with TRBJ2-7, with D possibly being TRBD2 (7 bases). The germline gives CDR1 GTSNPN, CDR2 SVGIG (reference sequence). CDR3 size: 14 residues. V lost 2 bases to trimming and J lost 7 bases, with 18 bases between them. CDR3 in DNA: TGTGCCTGGAGTAAGGGGCGGGGAGGGGGAGAGCAGTACTTC. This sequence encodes CAWSKGRGGGEQYF. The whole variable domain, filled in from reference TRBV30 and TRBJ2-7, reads SQTIHQWPATLVQPVGSPLSLECTVEGTSNPNLYWYRQAAGRGLQLLFYSVGIGQISSEVPQNLSASRPQDRQFILSSKKLLLSDSGFYLCAWSKGRGGGEQYFGPGTRLTVT.

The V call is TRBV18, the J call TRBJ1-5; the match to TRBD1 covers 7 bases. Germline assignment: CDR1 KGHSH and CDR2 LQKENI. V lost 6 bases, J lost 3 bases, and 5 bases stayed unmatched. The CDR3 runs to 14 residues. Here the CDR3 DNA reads TGTGCCAGCTCGCCGGGACAGTACAATCAGCCCCAGCATTTT. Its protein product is CASSPGQYNQPQHF.

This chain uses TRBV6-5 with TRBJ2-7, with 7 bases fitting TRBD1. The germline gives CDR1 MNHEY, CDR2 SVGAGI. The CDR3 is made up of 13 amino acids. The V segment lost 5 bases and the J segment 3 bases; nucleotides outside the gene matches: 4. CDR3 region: CASSRQGFYEQYF. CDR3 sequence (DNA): TGTGCCAGCAGTCGACAGGGTTTCTACGAGCAGTACTTC.

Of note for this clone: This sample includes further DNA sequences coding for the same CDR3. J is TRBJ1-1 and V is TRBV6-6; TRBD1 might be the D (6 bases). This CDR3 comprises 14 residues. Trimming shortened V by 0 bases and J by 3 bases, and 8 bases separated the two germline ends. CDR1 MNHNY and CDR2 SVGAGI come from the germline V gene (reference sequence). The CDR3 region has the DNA TGTGCCAGCAGTTACTCGAGGGGGGACACTGAAGCTTTCTTT. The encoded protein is CASSYSRGDTEAFF.

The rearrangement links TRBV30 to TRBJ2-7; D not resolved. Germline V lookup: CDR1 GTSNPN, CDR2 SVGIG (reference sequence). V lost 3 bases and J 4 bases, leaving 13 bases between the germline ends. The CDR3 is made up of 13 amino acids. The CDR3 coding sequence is TGTGCCTGGAGCCGCGGCGATCTATACGAGCAGTACTTC. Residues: CAWSRGDLYEQYF.

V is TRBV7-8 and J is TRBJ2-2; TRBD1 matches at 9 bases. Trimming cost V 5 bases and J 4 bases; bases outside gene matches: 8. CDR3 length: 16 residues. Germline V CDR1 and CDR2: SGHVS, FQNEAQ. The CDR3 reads CASSKPGTGTTGELFF. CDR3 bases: TGTGCCAGCAGCAAGCCCGGGACAGGGACCACCGGGGAGCTGTTTTTT.

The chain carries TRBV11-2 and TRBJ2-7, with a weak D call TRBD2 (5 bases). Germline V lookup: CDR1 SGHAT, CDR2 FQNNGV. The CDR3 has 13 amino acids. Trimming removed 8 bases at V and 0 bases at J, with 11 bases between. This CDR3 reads CASGFGVSYEQYF. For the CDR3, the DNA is TGTGCCAGCGGGTTCGGGGTCTCCTACGAGCAGTACTTC.

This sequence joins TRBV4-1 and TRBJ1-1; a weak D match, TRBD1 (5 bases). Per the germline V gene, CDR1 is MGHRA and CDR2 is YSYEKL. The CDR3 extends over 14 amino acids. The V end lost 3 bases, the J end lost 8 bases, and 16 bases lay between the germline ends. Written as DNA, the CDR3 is TGCGCCAGCAGCCATTTACGACAGATGTTCGAAGCTTTCTTT. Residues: CASSHLRQMFEAFF.

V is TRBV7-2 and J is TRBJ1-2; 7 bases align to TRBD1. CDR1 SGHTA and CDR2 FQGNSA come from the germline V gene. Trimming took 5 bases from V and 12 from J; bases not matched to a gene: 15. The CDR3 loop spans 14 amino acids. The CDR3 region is CASSHTGDQGANTF. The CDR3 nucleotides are TGTGCCAGCAGCCATACAGGGGACCAGGGAGCCAACACCTTC.

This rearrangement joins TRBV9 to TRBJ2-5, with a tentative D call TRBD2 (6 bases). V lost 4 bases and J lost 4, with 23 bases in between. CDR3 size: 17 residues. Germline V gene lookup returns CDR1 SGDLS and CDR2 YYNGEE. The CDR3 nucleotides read TGTGCCAGCAGCCCTCAGAGGGGCGGGACGGGTCCAGAGACCCAGTACTTC. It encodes CASSPQRGGTGPETQYF.